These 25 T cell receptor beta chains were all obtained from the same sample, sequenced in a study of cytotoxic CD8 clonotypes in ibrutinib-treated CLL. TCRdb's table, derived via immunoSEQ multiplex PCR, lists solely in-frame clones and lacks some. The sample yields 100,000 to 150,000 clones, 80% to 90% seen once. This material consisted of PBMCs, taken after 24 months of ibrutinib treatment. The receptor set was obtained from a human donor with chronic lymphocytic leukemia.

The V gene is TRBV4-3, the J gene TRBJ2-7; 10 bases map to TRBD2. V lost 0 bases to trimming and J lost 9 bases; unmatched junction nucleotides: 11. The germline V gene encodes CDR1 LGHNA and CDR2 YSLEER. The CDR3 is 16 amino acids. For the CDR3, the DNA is TGCGCCAGCAGCCAAGAAGTTCCTACTAGCGGGAATCGGCAGTACTTC. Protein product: CASSQEVPTSGNRQYF.

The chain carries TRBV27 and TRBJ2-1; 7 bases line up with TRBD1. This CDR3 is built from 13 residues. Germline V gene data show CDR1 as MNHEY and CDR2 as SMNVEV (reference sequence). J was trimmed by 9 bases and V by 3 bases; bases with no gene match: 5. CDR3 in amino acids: CASSFTGAREQFF. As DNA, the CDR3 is TGTGCCAGCAGTTTTACAGGGGCGCGTGAGCAGTTCTTC.

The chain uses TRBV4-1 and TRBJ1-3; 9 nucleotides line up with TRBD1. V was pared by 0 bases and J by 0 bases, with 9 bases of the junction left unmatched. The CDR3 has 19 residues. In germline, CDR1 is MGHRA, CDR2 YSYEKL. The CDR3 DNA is TGCGCCAGCAGCCAAGATCGACTGGGACAGGGCTACTCTGGAAACACCATATATTTT. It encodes CASSQDRLGQGYSGNTIYF.

In DNA form, the CDR3 reads TGTGCCAGCAGCCCTGGGACTAGCTCGGGGTACGAGCAGTACTTC. Translated, it gives CASSPGTSSGYEQYF. The chain joins TRBV5-4 to TRBJ2-7; 9 nucleotides agree with TRBD2. V lost 4 bases, J lost 4 bases, and 9 bases stayed unmatched. The germline V gene has CDR1 SGHNT and CDR2 YYREEE (reference sequence). The length of the CDR3 is 15 residues.

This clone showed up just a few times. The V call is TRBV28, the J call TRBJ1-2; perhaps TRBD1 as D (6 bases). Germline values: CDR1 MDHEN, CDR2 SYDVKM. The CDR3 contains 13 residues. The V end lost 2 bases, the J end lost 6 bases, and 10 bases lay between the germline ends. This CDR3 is CASSLQGRDGYTF. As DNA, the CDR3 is TGTGCCAGCAGTTTACAGGGGCGTGATGGCTACACCTTC.

CDR3 nucleotide sequence: TGCAGCGTTTATACTAGCGACTCCTACAATGAGCAGTTCTTC. Residues: CSVYTSDSYNEQFF. V is TRBV29-1 and J is TRBJ2-1, with 7 bases fitting TRBD2. The CDR3 has 14 amino acids. Looked up from germline, CDR1 is SQVTM and CDR2 is ANQGSEA. V dropped 5 bases and J dropped 0; count of bases not matched to a gene: 4.

The CDR3 coding sequence is TGTGCCAGCAGCTCAACAGGGTGGTCTGATGAAAAACTGTTTTTT. Protein product: CASSSTGWSDEKLFF. The rearrangement links TRBV7-9 to TRBJ1-4; D possibly corresponds to TRBD1 (6 bases). The V end was cut by 4 bases, the J end by 6 bases, with 15 bases between. CDR1 and CDR2 (germline): SEHNR, FQNEAQ (reference sequence). There are 15 residues in the CDR3.

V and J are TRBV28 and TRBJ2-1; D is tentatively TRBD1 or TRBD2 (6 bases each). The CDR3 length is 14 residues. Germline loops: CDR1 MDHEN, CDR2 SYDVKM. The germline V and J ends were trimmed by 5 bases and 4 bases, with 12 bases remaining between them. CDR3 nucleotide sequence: TGTGCCAGCAGTGGGGGGCGTCTATACAATGAGCAGTTCTTC. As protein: CASSGGRLYNEQFF. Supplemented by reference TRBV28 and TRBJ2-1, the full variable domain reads DVKVTQSSRYLVKRTGEKVFLECVQDMDHENMFWYRQDPGLGLRLIYFSYDVKMKEKGDIPEGYSVSREKKERFSLILESASTNQTSMYLCASSGGRLYNEQFFGPGTRLTVL.

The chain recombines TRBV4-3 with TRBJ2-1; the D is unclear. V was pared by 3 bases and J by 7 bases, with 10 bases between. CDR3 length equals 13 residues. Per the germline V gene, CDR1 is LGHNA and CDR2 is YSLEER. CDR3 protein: CASSQETRNEQFF. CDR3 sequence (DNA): TGCGCCAGCAGCCAGGAAACTCGGAATGAGCAGTTCTTC.

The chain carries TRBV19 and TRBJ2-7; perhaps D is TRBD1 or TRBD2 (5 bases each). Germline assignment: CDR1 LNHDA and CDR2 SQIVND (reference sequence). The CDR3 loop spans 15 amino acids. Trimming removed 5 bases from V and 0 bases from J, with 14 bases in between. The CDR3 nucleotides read TGTGCCAGTAGTCATGGGACGGGTAGCTCCTACGAGCAGTACTTC. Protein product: CASSHGTGSSYEQYF. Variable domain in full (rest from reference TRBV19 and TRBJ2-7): DGGITQSPKYLFRKEGQNVTLSCEQNLNHDAMYWYRQDPGQGLRLIYYSQIVNDFQKGDIAEGYSVSREKKESFPLTVTSAQKNPTAFYLCASSHGTGSSYEQYFGPGTRLTVT.

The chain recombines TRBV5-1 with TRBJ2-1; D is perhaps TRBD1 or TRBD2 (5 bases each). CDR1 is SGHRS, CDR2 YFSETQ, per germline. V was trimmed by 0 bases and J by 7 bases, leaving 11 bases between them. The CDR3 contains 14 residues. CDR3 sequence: CASSLGGFSNEQFF. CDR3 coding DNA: TGCGCCAGCAGCTTGGGGGGGTTCTCGAATGAGCAGTTCTTC.

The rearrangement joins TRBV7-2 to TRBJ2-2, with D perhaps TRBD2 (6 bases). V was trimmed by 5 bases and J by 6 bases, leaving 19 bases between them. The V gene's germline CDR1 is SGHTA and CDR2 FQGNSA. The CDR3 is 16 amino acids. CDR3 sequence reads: CASSRRLVVSPGELFF. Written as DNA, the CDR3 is TGTGCCAGCAGCCGGAGACTAGTCGTGTCTCCCGGGGAGCTGTTTTTT.

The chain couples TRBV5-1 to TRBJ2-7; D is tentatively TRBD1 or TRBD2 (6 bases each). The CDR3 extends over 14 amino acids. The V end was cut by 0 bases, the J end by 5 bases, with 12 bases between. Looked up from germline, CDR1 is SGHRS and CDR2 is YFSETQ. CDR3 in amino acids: CASSLEGGIHEQYF. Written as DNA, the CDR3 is TGCGCCAGCAGCTTGGAGGGGGGCATCCACGAGCAGTACTTC.

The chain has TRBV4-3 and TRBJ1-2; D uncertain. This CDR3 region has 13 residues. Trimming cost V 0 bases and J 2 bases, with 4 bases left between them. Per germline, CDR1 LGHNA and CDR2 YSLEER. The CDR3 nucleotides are TGCGCCAGCAGCCAAGATTACAACTATGGCTACACCTTC. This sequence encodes CASSQDYNYGYTF.

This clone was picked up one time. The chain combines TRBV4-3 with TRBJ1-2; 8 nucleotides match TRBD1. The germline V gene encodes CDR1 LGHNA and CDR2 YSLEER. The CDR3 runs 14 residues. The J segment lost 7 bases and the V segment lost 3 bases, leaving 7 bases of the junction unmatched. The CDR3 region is CASSQNSGGVGYTF. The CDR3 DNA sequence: TGCGCCAGCAGCCAGAACTCAGGGGGCGTTGGCTACACCTTC.

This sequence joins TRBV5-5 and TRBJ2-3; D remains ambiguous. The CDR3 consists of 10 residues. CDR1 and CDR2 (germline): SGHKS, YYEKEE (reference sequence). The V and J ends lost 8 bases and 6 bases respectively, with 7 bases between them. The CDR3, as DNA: TGTGCCAGTGGTTGGGATACGCAGTATTTT. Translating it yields CASGWDTQYF.

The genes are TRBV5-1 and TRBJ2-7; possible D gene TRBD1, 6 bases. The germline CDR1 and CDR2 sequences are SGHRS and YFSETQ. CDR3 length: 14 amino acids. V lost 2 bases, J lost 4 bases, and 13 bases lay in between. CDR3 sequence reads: CASSLPGQPYEQYF. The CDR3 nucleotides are TGCGCCAGCAGCTTACCGGGACAACCGTACGAGCAGTACTTC.

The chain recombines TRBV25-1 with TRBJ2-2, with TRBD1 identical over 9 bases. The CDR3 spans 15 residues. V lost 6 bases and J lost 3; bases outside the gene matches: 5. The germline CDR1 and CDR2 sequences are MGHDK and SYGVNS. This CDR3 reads CASRKQGADTGELFF. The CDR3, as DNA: TGTGCCAGCAGAAAACAGGGGGCTGACACCGGGGAGCTGTTTTTT.

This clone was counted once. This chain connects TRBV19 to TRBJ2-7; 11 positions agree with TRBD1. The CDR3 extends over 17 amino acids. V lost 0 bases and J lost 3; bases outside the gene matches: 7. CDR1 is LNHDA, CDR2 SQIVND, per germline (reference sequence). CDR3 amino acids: CASSIERGQGVFYEQYF. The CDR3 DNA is TGTGCCAGTAGTATAGAGAGGGGACAGGGGGTTTTCTACGAGCAGTACTTC. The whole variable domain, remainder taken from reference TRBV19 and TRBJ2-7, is DGGITQSPKYLFRKEGQNVTLSCEQNLNHDAMYWYRQDPGQGLRLIYYSQIVNDFQKGDIAEGYSVSREKKESFPLTVTSAQKNPTAFYLCASSIERGQGVFYEQYFGPGTRLTVT.

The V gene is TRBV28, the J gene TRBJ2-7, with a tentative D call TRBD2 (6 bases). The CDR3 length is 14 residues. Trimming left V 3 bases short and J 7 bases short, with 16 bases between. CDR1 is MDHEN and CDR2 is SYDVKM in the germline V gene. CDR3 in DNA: TGTGCCAGCAGTTTCTCTTCGGGAGTGGGTGAGCAGTACTTC. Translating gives CASSFSSGVGEQYF.

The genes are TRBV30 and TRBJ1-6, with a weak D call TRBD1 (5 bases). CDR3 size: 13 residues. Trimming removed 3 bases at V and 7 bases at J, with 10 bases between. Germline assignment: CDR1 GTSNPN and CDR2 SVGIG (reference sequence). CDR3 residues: CAWRGVWNSPLHF. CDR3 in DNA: TGTGCCTGGAGGGGGGTCTGGAATTCACCCCTCCACTTT. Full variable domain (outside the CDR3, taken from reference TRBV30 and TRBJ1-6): SQTIHQWPATLVQPVGSPLSLECTVEGTSNPNLYWYRQAAGRGLQLLFYSVGIGQISSEVPQNLSASRPQDRQFILSSKKLLLSDSGFYLCAWRGVWNSPLHFGNGTRLTVT.

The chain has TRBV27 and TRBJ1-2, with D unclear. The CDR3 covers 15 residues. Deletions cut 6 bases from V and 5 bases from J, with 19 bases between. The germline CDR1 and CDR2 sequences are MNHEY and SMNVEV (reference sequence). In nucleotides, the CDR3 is TGTGCCAGCAGCCCCTCCGCCCAATGGGTTTATGGCTACACCTTC. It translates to CASSPSAQWVYGYTF.

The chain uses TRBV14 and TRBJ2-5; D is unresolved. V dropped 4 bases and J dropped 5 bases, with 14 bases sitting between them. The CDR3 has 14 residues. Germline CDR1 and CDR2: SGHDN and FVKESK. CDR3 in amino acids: CASSLYVGVETQYF. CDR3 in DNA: TGTGCCAGCAGCCTATACGTTGGGGTCGAGACCCAGTACTTC.

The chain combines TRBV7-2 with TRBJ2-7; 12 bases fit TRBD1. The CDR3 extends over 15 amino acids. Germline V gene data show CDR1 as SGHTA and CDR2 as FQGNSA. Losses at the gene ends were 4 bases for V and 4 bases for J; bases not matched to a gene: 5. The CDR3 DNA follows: TGTGCCAGCAGCTCCGGGACAGGGGGCTCTTACGAGCAGTACTTC. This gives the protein CASSSGTGGSYEQYF.

Here the CDR3 reads CASSPRGGSGRDEQFF. The CDR3 coding sequence is TGTGCCAGCAGCCCCCGGGGGGGTAGCGGGAGAGATGAGCAGTTCTTC. The chain recombines TRBV7-2 with TRBJ2-1; 9 nucleotides agree with TRBD2. Germline assignment: CDR1 SGHTA and CDR2 FQGNSA. V shed 5 bases and J 8 bases; nucleotides not matched to a gene: 13. The CDR3 length is 16 residues.